This is a list of T cell receptor beta chains from one sample in a study of monozygotic twins with inflammatory bowel disease. TCRdb re-called the 5' RACE reads; every CDR3 protein appears as one record, without DNA. This sample contains around 47,000 distinct CDR3 sequences. Sequences were obtained from blood. The receptor set was obtained from a human donor with ulcerative colitis or Crohn's disease, or a healthy co-twin of an affected twin (not recorded which). Both conserved end residues are part of each CDR3. Fields, in order: V gene, clone size, J gene, CDR3 protein. Clone size is shown for a subset of rows, as once, few, many or a class of expanded clone.

V gene: TRBV30
clone size: .
J gene: TRBJ2-3
CDR3 protein: CAWSVRNTQYF

V gene: TRBV20-1
clone size: .
J gene: TRBJ1-4
CDR3 protein: CSCRERGIEKLFF

V gene: TRBV28
clone size: .
J gene: TRBJ2-3
CDR3 protein: CAITGSRDTDTQYF

V gene: TRBV9
clone size: .
J gene: TRBJ2-4
CDR3 protein: CASSASGRFTIQYF

V gene: TRBV12-5
clone size: .
J gene: TRBJ1-1
CDR3 protein: CASGLVSNTEAFF

V gene: TRBV10-3
clone size: .
J gene: TRBJ1-5
CDR3 protein: CASNPGARGQPQHF

V gene: TRBV2
clone size: .
J gene: TRBJ2-7
CDR3 protein: CASSASSGRALEQYF

V gene: TRBV20-1
clone size: .
J gene: TRBJ2-1
CDR3 protein: CSARDWGLAGGQRQFF

V gene: TRBV3-1
clone size: .
J gene: TRBJ2-3
CDR3 protein: CASSQDSGRGGRDTQYF

V gene: TRBV7-2
clone size: .
J gene: TRBJ2-1
CDR3 protein: CASSQLAEQFF

V gene: TRBV19
clone size: .
J gene: TRBJ2-5
CDR3 protein: CASSIARGPKETQYF

V gene: TRBV20-1
clone size: medium-sized
J gene: TRBJ2-5
CDR3 protein: CSAETSGPGTQYF

V gene: TRBV2
clone size: .
J gene: TRBJ1-6
CDR3 protein: CAGKENAYNSPPHF

V gene: TRBV7-2
clone size: .
J gene: TRBJ2-5
CDR3 protein: CASSLVRGEETQYF

V gene: TRBV29-1
clone size: .
J gene: TRBJ2-1
CDR3 protein: CSIGTPRPEQFF

V gene: TRBV12-5
clone size: .
J gene: TRBJ1-1
CDR3 protein: CASGGRDRGPEAFF

V gene: TRBV30
clone size: .
J gene: TRBJ1-2
CDR3 protein: CAGQGQDGYTF

V gene: TRBV9
clone size: medium-sized
J gene: TRBJ2-3
CDR3 protein: CASSVEKTSTDTQYF

V gene: TRBV20-1
clone size: .
J gene: TRBJ2-7
CDR3 protein: CSASAGAAYEQYF

V gene: TRBV7-8
clone size: .
J gene: TRBJ2-2
CDR3 protein: CASSLVVRVGGELFF

V gene: TRBV6-1
clone size: .
J gene: TRBJ1-5
CDR3 protein: CASSEGATGTYRQPQHF

V gene: TRBV2
clone size: .
J gene: TRBJ2-5
CDR3 protein: CASSVAPNAETQYF

V gene: TRBV20-1
clone size: .
J gene: TRBJ2-1
CDR3 protein: CSAPNFGYNEQFF

V gene: TRBV6-5
clone size: .
J gene: TRBJ1-1
CDR3 protein: CASSRTENTEAFF

V gene: TRBV6-1
clone size: .
J gene: TRBJ2-4
CDR3 protein: CASTDSGTGKNIQYF

V gene: TRBV19
clone size: .
J gene: TRBJ1-5
CDR3 protein: CASSTDRGQPQHF

V gene: TRBV20-1
clone size: .
J gene: TRBJ2-1
CDR3 protein: CSARTSGRLNNEQFF

V gene: TRBV5-1
clone size: .
J gene: TRBJ1-3
CDR3 protein: CASSLGSLSGNTIYF

V gene: TRBV20-1
clone size: medium-sized
J gene: TRBJ1-2
CDR3 protein: CSASSSSVYGYTF